Below, 9 T cell receptor beta chains from the same sample are listed, as sequenced in a study of CD8 T cells in Susac syndrome. An amount of RNA that ranged from roughly 0.5 to 1 ug was reverse transcribed with random hexamers. TCRdb reprocessed the immunoSEQ multiplex PCR reads with MiXCR, giving one entry per CDR3 protein. Counted here are about 150,000 distinct CDR3 sequences, roughly 96% occurring once; the ten biggest clones make up approximately 0.15%. Material for sequencing was CD8+ T cells from PBMCs. The receptors were gathered from a human donor with multiple sclerosis.

The rearrangement joins TRBV2 to TRBJ1-4, with a weak D call TRBD1 (6 bases). CDR1 is SNHLY and CDR2 is FYNNEI in the germline V gene. The CDR3 covers 14 residues. V shed 10 bases and J shed 5 bases, with 17 bases lying between them. The CDR3 protein is CAIRPGQVNEKLFF. In nucleotides, the CDR3 is TGTGCCATCCGACCGGGACAAGTAAATGAAAAACTGTTTTTT.

The genes are TRBV7-2 and TRBJ2-7; 8 bases fit TRBD2. The CDR3 runs 16 residues. J was trimmed by 6 bases and V by 4 bases; bases with no gene match: 14. Germline CDR1 and CDR2: SGHTA and FQGNSA. CDR3 in DNA: TGTGCCAGCAGCTGGGGCGCGGGGGGCGATCTGGTCGAGCAGTACGTC. It yields the protein CASSWGAGGDLVEQYV.

The chain recombines TRBV27 with TRBJ2-3; no clear D. V lost 6 bases and J lost 2, with 15 bases in between. CDR3 length: 15 amino acids. Per germline, CDR1 MNHEY and CDR2 SMNVEV (reference sequence). The CDR3 nucleotides are TGTGCCAGCAGCCCCGGACCGTTCCTCACAGATACGCAGTATTTT. Translated, it gives CASSPGPFLTDTQYF.

The gene calls are TRBV15 and TRBJ2-1, with a tentative D call TRBD2 (6 bases). Germline loops: CDR1 LNHNV, CDR2 YYDKDF (reference sequence). Trimming took off 5 bases at V and 4 bases at J, with 21 bases between the two ends. The CDR3 spans 17 residues. DNA for the CDR3: TGTGCCACCAGCGACCCACGCACGAGCGGGTTATACAATGAGCAGTTCTTC. This gives the protein CATSDPRTSGLYNEQFF.

The rearrangement links TRBV27 to TRBJ1-6; D call uncertain. The CDR3 covers 16 residues. With 5 bases removed from V and 7 bases from J, the gap between germline ends came to 18 bases. Per the germline V gene, CDR1 is MNHEY and CDR2 is SMNVEV (reference sequence). The CDR3 sequence: CASSVQSINPNSPLHF. The CDR3 DNA follows: TGTGCCAGCAGTGTACAATCTATCAACCCAAATTCACCCCTCCACTTT.

CDR3 sequence reads: CASSLTRGEQYF. In DNA, the CDR3 is TGTGCCAGCAGCTTAACTCGGGGGGAGCAGTACTTC. The chain couples TRBV7-2 to TRBJ2-7; TRBD2 is a possible D gene (6 bases). The CDR3 runs to 12 residues. Germline V gene data show CDR1 as SGHTA and CDR2 as FQGNSA. The V gene lost 2 bases and the J gene lost 7 bases, with 9 bases spanning the gap.

The chain carries TRBV12-3 or TRBV12-4 and TRBJ2-3, with D perhaps TRBD2 (5 bases). Trimming left V 10 bases short and J 4 bases short, with 18 bases between. The length of the CDR3 is 14 residues. The CDR3 loop reads CATPELGGADTQYF. As DNA, the CDR3 is TGTGCCACCCCTGAACTAGGTGGGGCAGATACGCAGTATTTT.

The rearrangement uses TRBV28 and TRBJ1-2, with 7 bases that match TRBD1. V gave up 8 bases and J gave up 4 bases; unmatched junction bases: 13. The CDR3 spans 15 residues. The germline V gene encodes CDR1 MDHEN and CDR2 SYDVKM. In DNA, the CDR3 is TGTGCCAGCTCCACCCCAAGGGGGCTCAGCTATGGCTACACCTTC. Protein sequence: CASSTPRGLSYGYTF.

This clonotype appeared a single time. V usage is TRBV3-1 and J usage is TRBJ2-5, with 7 bases that match TRBD1. J was trimmed by 5 bases and V by 7 bases; bases with no gene match: 13. The CDR3 covers 15 residues. CDR1 and CDR2 from the germline V gene are LGHDT and YNNKEL (reference sequence). CDR3 in amino acids: CASKEGQVQRETQYF. DNA of the CDR3: TGTGCCAGCAAAGAAGGACAGGTCCAGCGCGAGACCCAGTACTTC.